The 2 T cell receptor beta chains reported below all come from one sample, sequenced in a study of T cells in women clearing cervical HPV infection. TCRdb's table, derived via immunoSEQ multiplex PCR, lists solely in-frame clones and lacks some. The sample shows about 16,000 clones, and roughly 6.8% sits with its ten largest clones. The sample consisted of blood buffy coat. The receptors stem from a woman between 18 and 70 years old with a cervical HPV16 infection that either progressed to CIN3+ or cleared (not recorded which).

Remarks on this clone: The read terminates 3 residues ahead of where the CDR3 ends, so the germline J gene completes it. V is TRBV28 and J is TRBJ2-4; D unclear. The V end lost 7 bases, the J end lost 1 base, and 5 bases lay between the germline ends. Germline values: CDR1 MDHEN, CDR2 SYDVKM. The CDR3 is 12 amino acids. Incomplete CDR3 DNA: TGTGCCAGCACTACGGCCAAAAACATT. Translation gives CASTTAKNI. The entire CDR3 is CASTTAKNIQYF.

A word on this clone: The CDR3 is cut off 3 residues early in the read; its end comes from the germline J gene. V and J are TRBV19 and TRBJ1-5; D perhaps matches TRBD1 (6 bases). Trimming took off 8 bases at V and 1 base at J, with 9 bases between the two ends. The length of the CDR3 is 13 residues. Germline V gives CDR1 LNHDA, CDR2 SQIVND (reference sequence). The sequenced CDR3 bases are TGTGCCAGTCATGGACAGAGCAATCAGCCC. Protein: CASHGQSNQP. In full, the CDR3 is CASHGQSNQPQHF.